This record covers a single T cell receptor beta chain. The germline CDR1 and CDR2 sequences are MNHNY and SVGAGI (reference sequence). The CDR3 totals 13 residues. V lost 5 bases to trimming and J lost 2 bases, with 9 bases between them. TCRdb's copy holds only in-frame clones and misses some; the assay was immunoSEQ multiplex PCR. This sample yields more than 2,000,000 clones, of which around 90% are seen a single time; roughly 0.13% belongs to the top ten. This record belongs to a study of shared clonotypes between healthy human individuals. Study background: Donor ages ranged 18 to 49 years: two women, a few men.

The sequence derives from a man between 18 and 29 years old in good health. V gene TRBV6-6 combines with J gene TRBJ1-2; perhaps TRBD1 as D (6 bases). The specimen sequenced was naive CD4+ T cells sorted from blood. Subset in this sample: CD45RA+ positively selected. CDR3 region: CASSQGTNYGYTF. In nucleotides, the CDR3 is TGTGCCAGCAGTCAGGGGACGAACTATGGCTACACCTTC.